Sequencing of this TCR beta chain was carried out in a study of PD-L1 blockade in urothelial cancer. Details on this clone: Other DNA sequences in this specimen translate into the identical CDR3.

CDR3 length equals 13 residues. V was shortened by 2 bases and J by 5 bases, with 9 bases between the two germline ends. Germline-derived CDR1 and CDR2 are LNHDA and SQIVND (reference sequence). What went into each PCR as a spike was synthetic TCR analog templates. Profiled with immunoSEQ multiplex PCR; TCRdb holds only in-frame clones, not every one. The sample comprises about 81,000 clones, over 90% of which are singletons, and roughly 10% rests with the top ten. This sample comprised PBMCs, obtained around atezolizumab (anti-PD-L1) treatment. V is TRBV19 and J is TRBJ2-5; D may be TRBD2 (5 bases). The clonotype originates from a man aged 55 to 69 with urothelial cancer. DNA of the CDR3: TGTGCCAGTAGTATACCGGGGTCCGAGACCCAGTACTTC. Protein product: CASSIPGSETQYF.